The count of the clone carrying this T cell receptor beta chain is one. The antigen is not known. Only cases whose brain tissue showed the highest T cell transcript signatures were sequenced. V was clipped by 2 bases and J by 5 bases; unmatched bases: 10. The germline CDR1 and CDR2 sequences are SGHTS and YDEGEE. The length of the CDR3 is 15 residues. This record belongs to a study of brain T cells in children with intractable seizures. Overall study results and limits: Clones missing pre-surgery may reflect undersampling of that blood sample. Patients' HCMV serostatus was unknown; virus specificity rests on CDR3 similarity alone.

The protocol was immunoSEQ multiplex PCR, while the TCRdb copy is restricted to in-frame clones and leaves out a portion. Of around 70,000 clones listed, about 93% were seen once; the top ten hold over 1.5%. The J gene is TRBJ2-7, the V gene TRBV5-8, with 7 bases that match TRBD1. The source was peripheral blood, collected at surgery. This clonotype was obtained from a boy younger than two with tuberous sclerosis and intractable seizures. CDR3 amino acids: CASSFYLITGDEQYF. CDR3 nucleotides: TGTGCCAGCAGCTTCTATTTAATTACAGGGGACGAGCAGTACTTC.